The rows below give T cell receptor beta chains drawn from one sample of a study of tumor-infiltrating lymphocytes in primary liver carcinoma. TCRdb analysed the multiplex PCR reads with MiXCR anew, one entry per CDR3 protein. Of 300,000 to 350,000 distinct CDR3 sequences listed, 65% were seen once; the top ten hold roughly 6%. The sequenced material came from peripheral blood. The receptor set was obtained from a man aged 40-50 years with primary liver carcinoma and hepatitis B virus infection. Each CDR3 is given with its conserved first and last residue. Fields, in order: CDR3 DNA, CDR3 protein, D gene, clone size, J gene, V gene. D genes are given only for firm matches. Only some rows state a clone size, as once, few, many or a class for expanded clones.

CDR3 DNA: TGCGCCAGCAGCTTATACAATGAGCAGTTCTTC; CDR3 protein: CASSLYNEQFF; D gene: .; clone size: many; J gene: TRBJ2-1; V gene: TRBV5-5
CDR3 DNA: TGTGCCACCAGTGATTTAACCGGGACAGGGAAAGAGACCCAGTACTTC; CDR3 protein: CATSDLTGTGKETQYF; D gene: TRBD1; clone size: .; J gene: TRBJ2-5; V gene: TRBV24-1
CDR3 DNA: TGTGCCAGCAGACACGGGACTAGCGGGAGGGCCAGGGCCCAGTACTTC; CDR3 protein: CASRHGTSGRARAQYF; D gene: TRBD2; clone size: many; J gene: TRBJ2-5; V gene: TRBV6-5
CDR3 DNA: TGTGCCAGCAGTGCTCCGGGGGGGCAGAGCACCTACGAGCAGTACTTC; CDR3 protein: CASSAPGGQSTYEQYF; D gene: TRBD2; clone size: few; J gene: TRBJ2-7; V gene: TRBV28
CDR3 DNA: TGCGCCAGCAGTGGAAGACTAGCGGGAGGGCCGATCCCTTGCACAGATACGCAGTATTTT; CDR3 protein: CASSGRLAGGPIPCTDTQYF; D gene: TRBD2; clone size: .; J gene: TRBJ2-3; V gene: TRBV10-1
CDR3 DNA: TGCAGAGTTGGAGTTAGCGGGAACGTTGAGCAGTTCTTC; CDR3 protein: CRVGVSGNVEQFF; D gene: TRBD2; clone size: .; J gene: TRBJ2-1; V gene: TRBV29-1
CDR3 DNA: TGTGCCACCAGCAGAGCGGGGGACCACACTGAAGCTTTCTTT; CDR3 protein: CATSRAGDHTEAFF; D gene: .; clone size: .; J gene: TRBJ1-1; V gene: TRBV15
CDR3 DNA: TGTGCCAGCAGCTTCGGAGGGGTCGATCAGCCCCAGCATTTT; CDR3 protein: CASSFGGVDQPQHF; D gene: .; clone size: .; J gene: TRBJ1-5; V gene: TRBV7-9
CDR3 DNA: TGTGCCAGCAGGACCTTATCGCGCGGGTTGGGCGAGCAGTACTTC; CDR3 protein: CASRTLSRGLGEQYF; D gene: .; clone size: .; J gene: TRBJ2-7; V gene: TRBV27
CDR3 DNA: TGTGCCAGCAGTAGGGACAAACACACCGGGGAGCTGTTTTTT; CDR3 protein: CASSRDKHTGELFF; D gene: .; clone size: many; J gene: TRBJ2-2; V gene: TRBV6-5
CDR3 DNA: TGTGCCAGCAGCAGAGGGCCCGGGGCTGAGCAGTTCTTC; CDR3 protein: CASSRGPGAEQFF; D gene: .; clone size: many; J gene: TRBJ2-1; V gene: TRBV11-2
CDR3 DNA: TGCAGCGTTGAGGGGGGTTCCTACAATGAGCAGTTCTTC; CDR3 protein: CSVEGGSYNEQFF; D gene: .; clone size: many; J gene: TRBJ2-1; V gene: TRBV29-1
CDR3 DNA: TGTGCCCTTCGGAGAGCGGGCAGCACAGATACGCAGTATTTT; CDR3 protein: CALRRAGSTDTQYF; D gene: .; clone size: few; J gene: TRBJ2-3; V gene: TRBV5-4
CDR3 DNA: TGTGCCAGCATCGAAACGGGGACAGGGACCTACAATGAGCAGTTCTTC; CDR3 protein: CASIETGTGTYNEQFF; D gene: TRBD1; clone size: .; J gene: TRBJ2-1; V gene: TRBV28
CDR3 DNA: TGTGTCAGCAGAGACAGGTGGACAGGGGTACAAGAGACCCAGTACTTC; CDR3 protein: CVSRDRWTGVQETQYF; D gene: TRBD1; clone size: .; J gene: TRBJ2-5; V gene: TRBV6-5
CDR3 DNA: TGTGCCAGCACTCCCCAGACGGGGGTTGAGCAGTTCTTC; CDR3 protein: CASTPQTGVEQFF; D gene: .; clone size: .; J gene: TRBJ2-1; V gene: TRBV12-3/TRBV12-4
CDR3 DNA: TGTGCCAGCAGCTTAGAGGGTGCGGCAGGGGGAGCGAATGGCTACACCTTC; CDR3 protein: CASSLEGAAGGANGYTF; D gene: TRBD1; clone size: many; J gene: TRBJ1-2; V gene: TRBV11-2
CDR3 DNA: TGTGCCACCAGCTTAGCTCTGGACTCGGAAGCTTTCTTT; CDR3 protein: CATSLALDSEAFF; D gene: .; clone size: .; J gene: TRBJ1-1; V gene: TRBV11-3
CDR3 DNA: TGTGCCAGCAGAACCGGACAGAACTATAATTCACCCCTCCACTTT; CDR3 protein: CASRTGQNYNSPLHF; D gene: .; clone size: .; J gene: TRBJ1-6; V gene: TRBV27
CDR3 DNA: TGTGCCAGAAGCCCAAGGAGGACACGGGTGACACAAAATACGCAGTATTTT; CDR3 protein: CARSPRRTRVTQNTQYF; D gene: .; clone size: once; J gene: TRBJ2-3; V gene: TRBV11-2
CDR3 DNA: TGCGCCAGCAGCTTCGAGTCCTACAGGAACACTGAAGCTTTCTTT; CDR3 protein: CASSFESYRNTEAFF; D gene: .; clone size: few; J gene: TRBJ1-1; V gene: TRBV4-3